This TCR beta chain originates from a study of blood T cell repertoires in COVID-19. The wider study: COVID-19 samples collected from the United States, Italy and Spain covered acute and convalescent phases. In each case, the material was cDNA or gDNA derived from T cells, B-cell-depleted T cells, or PBMCs.

TCRdb's copy holds only in-frame clones and misses some; the assay was immunoSEQ multiplex PCR. The data show 160,000 or so clones, about 81% seen once. There are 14 residues in the CDR3. Germline V gene lookup returns CDR1 SGDLS and CDR2 YYNGEE. J lost 4 bases, V lost 3 bases, and 5 bases had no gene match. This chain links TRBV9 with TRBJ2-3; 7 bases match TRBD2. The clonotype comes from a human donor in a cohort sampled during active COVID-19. Sequenced sample: peripheral blood. For the CDR3, the DNA is TGTGCCAGCAGCGGGCGGGACTACCCAGATACGCAGTATTTT. Its translation is CASSGRDYPDTQYF.